The rows below give T cell receptor beta chains drawn from one sample of a study of PD-1 blockade in classical Hodgkin lymphoma. Sequenced by immunoSEQ multiplex PCR; TCRdb stores in-frame clones only, minus some. The sample carries about 90,000 clones, roughly 89% recorded once. Sample: peripheral blood mononuclear cells (PBMCs), taken before the second cycle of nivolumab. The receptors originated from a human donor with classical Hodgkin lymphoma. Each CDR3 is given with its conserved first and last residue. The order of the fields is clone size, D gene, V gene, J gene, CDR3 protein, CDR3 DNA. A D gene is named only where the DNA matches it firmly. Rows give clone size only sometimes, using once, few, many, or a class for an expanded clone.

.	.	TRBV4-1	TRBJ1-5	CASSQGFFDQPQHF	TGCGCCAGCAGCCAAGGGTTTTTTGATCAGCCCCAGCATTTT
.	.	TRBV25-1	TRBJ2-7	CASSGGRVYEQYF	TGTGCCAGCAGTGGGGGACGCGTCTACGAGCAGTACTTC
.	TRBD1	TRBV7-9	TRBJ2-1	CASSPGQSNEQFF	TGTGCCAGCAGTCCGGGACAGTCGAATGAGCAGTTCTTC
.	.	TRBV6-1	TRBJ1-4	CASSGGAAPFLEKLFF	TGTGCCAGCAGTGGGGGGGCCGCTCCCTTCTTGGAAAAACTGTTTTTT
.	.	TRBV7-9	TRBJ2-7	CASSFEGVVNYEQYF	TGTGCCAGCAGCTTTGAAGGGGTAGTCAACTACGAGCAGTACTTC
.	.	TRBV7-9	TRBJ1-1	CASSQAEGGSHHTEAFF	TGTGCCAGCAGCCAGGCTGAAGGGGGTTCGCACCACACTGAAGCTTTCTTT
.	.	TRBV9	TRBJ2-5	CASSAEQETQYF	TGTGCCAGCAGCGCAGAACAAGAGACCCAGTACTTC
.	TRBD2	TRBV27	TRBJ2-1	CASSPLGLAEYNEQFF	TGTGCCAGCAGTCCTCTGGGACTAGCGGAGTACAATGAGCAGTTCTTC
once	.	TRBV27	TRBJ1-4	CASSLGGREKLFF	TGTGCCAGCAGCTTGGGGGGTCGGGAAAAACTGTTTTTT
.	.	TRBV5-5	TRBJ1-3	CASSLGVGNTIYF	TGTGCCAGCAGCTTGGGGGTTGGAAACACCATATATTTT
.	.	TRBV19	TRBJ2-7	CASSIGRGYEQYF	TGTGCCAGTAGTATAGGCCGGGGTTACGAGCAGTACTTC
.	.	TRBV11-2	TRBJ1-2	CASSIKTVFYGYTF	TGTGCCAGCAGCATAAAGACAGTTTTCTATGGCTACACCTTC
.	TRBD2	TRBV7-3	TRBJ2-3	CASSQLAGGADTQYF	TGTGCCAGCAGCCAACTAGCGGGAGGGGCAGATACGCAGTATTTT
.	TRBD2	TRBV27	TRBJ2-2	CASSPGLAGVLGELFF	TGTGCCAGCAGTCCGGGACTAGCGGGAGTTCTCGGGGAGCTGTTTTTT
.	.	TRBV21-1	TRBJ1-2	CASSKGQARGYTF	TGTGCCAGCAGCAAAGGACAGGCTCGTGGCTACACCTTC
.	TRBD1	TRBV6-1	TRBJ1-4	CASSRQGGEKLFF	TGTGCCAGCAGTAGACAGGGGGGCGAAAAACTGTTTTTT
.	.	TRBV7-9	TRBJ2-7	CASSLFVPSESSYEQYF	TGTGCCAGCAGCTTATTTGTTCCTAGCGAAAGCTCCTACGAGCAGTACTTC
.	TRBD2	TRBV11-2	TRBJ2-1	CASSLDRLAGVGEQFF	TGTGCCAGCAGCTTAGACAGGCTAGCGGGAGTGGGTGAGCAGTTCTTC
.	TRBD1	TRBV27	TRBJ2-7	CASSTGQVGEQYF	TGTGCCAGCAGTACCGGACAGGTTGGCGAGCAGTACTTC
.	.	TRBV6-5	TRBJ2-7	CASSSPREGSYEQYF	TGTGCCAGCAGTTCCCCTAGAGAGGGATCCTACGAGCAGTACTTC
.	TRBD1	TRBV6-6	TRBJ2-5	CASSRRKDRPGGTQYF	TGTGCCAGCAGTCGACGGAAGGACAGGCCCGGTGGGACCCAGTACTTC
.	TRBD1	TRBV18	TRBJ2-5	CASSPPRDRVMETQYF	TGTGCCAGCTCACCACCTCGGGACAGGGTGATGGAGACCCAGTACTTC
once	TRBD2	TRBV28	TRBJ2-7	CASSFLAGGLEQYF	TGTGCCAGCAGTTTCCTAGCGGGGGGGCTTGAGCAGTACTTC
.	TRBD2	TRBV14	TRBJ2-1	CASSQMPGLGTTEQFF	TGTGCCAGCAGCCAAATGCCGGGACTAGGGACTACTGAGCAGTTCTTC
.	.	TRBV7-8	TRBJ2-7	CASSPGGGGRSRYEQYF	TGTGCCAGCAGCCCCGGGGGAGGGGGACGGTCAAGGTACGAGCAGTACTTC
.	TRBD1	TRBV28	TRBJ1-4	CASSTIGLKGAADEKLFF	TGTGCCAGCAGTACGATAGGACTTAAGGGGGCAGCAGATGAAAAACTGTTTTTT
.	TRBD2	TRBV28	TRBJ2-2	CASSLLRAGVGELFF	TGTGCCAGCAGTTTGTTACGGGCGGGGGTCGGGGAGCTGTTTTTT
.	TRBD2	TRBV19	TRBJ2-1	CASSATSGGVNEQFF	TGTGCCAGTAGTGCGACTAGCGGGGGGGTTAATGAGCAGTTCTTC
once	TRBD1	TRBV27	TRBJ2-7	CASSLGTGPWEQYF	TGTGCCAGCAGTTTAGGGACAGGGCCCTGGGAGCAGTACTTC
.	TRBD1	TRBV27	TRBJ1-1	CASSLSGTGEAFF	TGTGCCAGCAGCCTATCGGGGACAGGTGAAGCTTTCTTT
.	.	TRBV10-3	TRBJ2-5	CAISESQETQYF	TGTGCCATCAGTGAGTCTCAAGAGACCCAGTACTTC
.	.	TRBV28	TRBJ1-5	CASRQYGGDNQPQHF	TGTGCCAGCAGACAATACGGGGGGGACAATCAGCCCCAGCATTTT
.	.	TRBV9	TRBJ2-7	CASSVGDPLDDEQYF	TGTGCCAGCAGCGTAGGGGACCCCCTGGACGACGAGCAGTACTTC
.	.	TRBV6-5	TRBJ1-4	CASSYWGEKLFF	TGTGCCAGCAGTTACTGGGGCGAAAAACTGTTTTTT
.	TRBD1	TRBV19	TRBJ2-2	CASSIAGQGLPNTGELFF	TGTGCCAGTAGTATTGCGGGACAGGGCTTACCGAACACCGGGGAGCTGTTTTTT
.	TRBD1	TRBV19	TRBJ2-7	CASSSDRDQREQYF	TGTGCCAGTAGTTCGGACAGGGACCAACGAGAGCAGTACTTC
once	.	TRBV11-2	TRBJ2-7	CASSLGSDSSYEQYF	TGTGCCAGCAGCTTAGGCTCGGACAGCTCCTACGAGCAGTACTTC
.	TRBD1	TRBV5-1	TRBJ1-2	CASSTGQGEANYGYTF	TGCGCCAGCAGCACCGGACAGGGGGAGGCTAACTATGGCTACACCTTC
.	.	TRBV5-1	TRBJ1-4	CASSPDGATNEKLFF	TGCGCCAGCAGCCCGGACGGCGCAACTAATGAAAAACTGTTTTTT
.	.	TRBV6-6	TRBJ1-1	CASSASTGVAEAFF	TGTGCCAGCAGTGCCTCAACAGGTGTCGCTGAAGCTTTCTTT
once	.	TRBV6-6	TRBJ1-6	CASSYSDSSPLHF	TGTGCCAGCAGTTACTCTGACAGCTCACCCCTCCACTTT
.	.	TRBV28	TRBJ2-1	CASSLPTDGPPYNEQFF	TGTGCCAGCAGTTTACCCACGGACGGGCCCCCCTACAATGAGCAGTTCTTC